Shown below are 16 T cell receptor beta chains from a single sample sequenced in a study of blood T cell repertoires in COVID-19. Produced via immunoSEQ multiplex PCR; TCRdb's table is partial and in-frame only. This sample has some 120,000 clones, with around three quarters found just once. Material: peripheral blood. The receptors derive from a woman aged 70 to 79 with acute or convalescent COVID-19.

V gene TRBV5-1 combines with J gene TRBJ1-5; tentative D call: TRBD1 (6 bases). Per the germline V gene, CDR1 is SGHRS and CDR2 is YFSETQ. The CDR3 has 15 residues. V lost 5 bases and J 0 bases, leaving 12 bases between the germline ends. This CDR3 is CASRLDRHSNQPQHF. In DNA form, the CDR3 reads TGCGCCAGCAGACTGGACAGACATAGCAATCAGCCCCAGCATTTT.

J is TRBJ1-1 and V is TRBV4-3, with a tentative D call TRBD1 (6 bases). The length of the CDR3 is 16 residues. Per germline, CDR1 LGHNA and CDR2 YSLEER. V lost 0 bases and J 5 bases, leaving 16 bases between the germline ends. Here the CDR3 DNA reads TGCGCCAGCAGCCAAGACTGGTCCAGGGGAGGGACTGAAGCTTTCTTT. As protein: CASSQDWSRGGTEAFF.

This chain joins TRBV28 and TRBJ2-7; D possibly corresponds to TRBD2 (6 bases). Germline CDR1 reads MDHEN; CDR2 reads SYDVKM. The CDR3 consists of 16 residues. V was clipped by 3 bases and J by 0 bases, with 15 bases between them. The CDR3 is CASSFHLAYLSYEQYF. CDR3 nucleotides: TGTGCCAGCAGTTTCCATCTAGCGTACCTCTCCTACGAGCAGTACTTC.

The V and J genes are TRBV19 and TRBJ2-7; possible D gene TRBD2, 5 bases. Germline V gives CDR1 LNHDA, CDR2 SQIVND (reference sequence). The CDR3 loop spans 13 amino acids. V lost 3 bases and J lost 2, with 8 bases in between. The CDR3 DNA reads TGTGCCAGTAGTATCGGGGTGACCTACGAGCAGTACTTC. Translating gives CASSIGVTYEQYF.

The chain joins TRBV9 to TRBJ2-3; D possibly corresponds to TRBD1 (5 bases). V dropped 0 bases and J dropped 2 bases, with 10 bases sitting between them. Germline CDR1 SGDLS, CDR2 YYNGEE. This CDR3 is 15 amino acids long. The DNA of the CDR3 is TGTGCCAGCAGCGTAGAACAGGACCCCACAGATACGCAGTATTTT. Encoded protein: CASSVEQDPTDTQYF.

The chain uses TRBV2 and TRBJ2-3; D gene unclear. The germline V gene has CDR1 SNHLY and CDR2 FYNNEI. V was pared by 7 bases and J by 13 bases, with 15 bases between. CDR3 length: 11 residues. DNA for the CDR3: TGTGCCAGCAAGATCTCAGGTTCGGAGTATTTT. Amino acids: CASKISGSEYF.

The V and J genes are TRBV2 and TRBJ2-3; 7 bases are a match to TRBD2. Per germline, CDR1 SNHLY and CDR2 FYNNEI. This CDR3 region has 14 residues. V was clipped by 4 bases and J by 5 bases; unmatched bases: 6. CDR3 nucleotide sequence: TGTGCCAGCAGTGCCAGCGGGGCTGGAGATACGCAGTATTTT. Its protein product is CASSASGAGDTQYF.

CDR3 sequence reads: CASSDLGQGTYEQYF. Here the CDR3 DNA reads TGTGCCAGCAGCGACTTGGGACAGGGCACCTACGAGCAGTACTTC. This rearrangement joins TRBV11-2 to TRBJ2-7; 9 bases map to TRBD1. The trim removed 5 bases at V and 2 bases at J, leaving 7 bases unmatched. The germline CDR1 and CDR2 sequences are SGHAT and FQNNGV. This CDR3 comprises 15 residues.

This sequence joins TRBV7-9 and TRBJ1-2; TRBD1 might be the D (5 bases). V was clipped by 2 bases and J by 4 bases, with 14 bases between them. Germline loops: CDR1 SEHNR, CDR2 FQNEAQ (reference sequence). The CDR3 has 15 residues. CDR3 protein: CASSLIIGASYGYTF. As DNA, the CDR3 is TGTGCCAGCAGCTTAATTATAGGGGCTTCCTATGGCTACACCTTC.

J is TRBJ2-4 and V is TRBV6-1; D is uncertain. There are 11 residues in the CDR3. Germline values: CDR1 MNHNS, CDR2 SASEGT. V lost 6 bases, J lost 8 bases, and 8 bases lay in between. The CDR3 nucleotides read TGTGCCAGCAGCCCTGAGGACATTCAGTACTTC. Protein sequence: CASSPEDIQYF.

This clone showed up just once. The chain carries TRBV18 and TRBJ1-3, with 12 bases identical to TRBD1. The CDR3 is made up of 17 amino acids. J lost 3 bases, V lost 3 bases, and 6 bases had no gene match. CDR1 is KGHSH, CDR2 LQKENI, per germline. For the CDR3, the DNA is TGTGCCAGCTCACCTCGGGGACAGGGGGCGCATGGAAACACCATATATTTT. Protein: CASSPRGQGAHGNTIYF.

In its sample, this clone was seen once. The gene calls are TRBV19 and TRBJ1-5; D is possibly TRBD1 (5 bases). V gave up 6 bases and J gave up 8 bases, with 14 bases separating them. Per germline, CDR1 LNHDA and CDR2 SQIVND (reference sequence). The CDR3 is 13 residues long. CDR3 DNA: TGTGCCAGTAGCCTAAGAAAAGGGGAGCCCCAGCATTTT. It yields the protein CASSLRKGEPQHF. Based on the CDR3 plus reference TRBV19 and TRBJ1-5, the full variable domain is DGGITQSPKYLFRKEGQNVTLSCEQNLNHDAMYWYRQDPGQGLRLIYYSQIVNDFQKGDIAEGYSVSREKKESFPLTVTSAQKNPTAFYLCASSLRKGEPQHFGDGTRLSIL.

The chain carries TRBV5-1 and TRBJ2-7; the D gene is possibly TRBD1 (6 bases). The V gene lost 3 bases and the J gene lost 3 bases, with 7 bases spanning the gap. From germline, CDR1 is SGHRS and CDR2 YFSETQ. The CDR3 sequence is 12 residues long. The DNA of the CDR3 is TGCGCCAGCAGCTGGACAGTCTACGAGCAGTACTTC. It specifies CASSWTVYEQYF.

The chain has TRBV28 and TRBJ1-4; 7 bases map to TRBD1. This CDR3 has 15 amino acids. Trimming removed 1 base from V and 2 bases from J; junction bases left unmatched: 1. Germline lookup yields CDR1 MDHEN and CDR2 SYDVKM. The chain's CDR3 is CASSLLGQTNEKLFF. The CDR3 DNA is TGTGCCAGCAGTTTATTGGGACAGACTAATGAAAAACTGTTTTTT.

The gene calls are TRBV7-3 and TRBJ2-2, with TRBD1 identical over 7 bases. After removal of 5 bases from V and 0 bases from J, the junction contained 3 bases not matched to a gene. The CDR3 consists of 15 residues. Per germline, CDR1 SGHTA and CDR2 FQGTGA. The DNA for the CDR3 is TGTGCCAGCAGCCCGGGGACAGCGAACACCGGGGAGCTGTTTTTT. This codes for CASSPGTANTGELFF.

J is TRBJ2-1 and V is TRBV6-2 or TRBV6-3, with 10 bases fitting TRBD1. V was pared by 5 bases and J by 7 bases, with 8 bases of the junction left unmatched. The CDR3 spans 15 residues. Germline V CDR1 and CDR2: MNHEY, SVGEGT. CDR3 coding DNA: TGTGCCAGCAGTACCCGGGACAGGGGTGGAAATGAGCAGTTCTTC. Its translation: CASSTRDRGGNEQFF.